The TCR beta chain under discussion was sequenced for a study of technical replicates of blood from four donors (TCRdb year 2017). A word on this clone: The antigen it recognizes is unknown. The record has no base qualities; no much larger clone is one base away.

Libraries were built with the immunoSEQ multiplex PCR assay. Imported from immuneACCESS, the table was reduced by TCRdb to in-frame sequences with V and J called. These copies leave out some clones; in studies compared against another copy, an unresolved V gene accounts for under half, and the cause of the remainder is not known. This sample comprises some 74,000 clones, 95% to 98% of them detected only once. The ten largest clones take up more than 0.25% of the sample. Trimming takes 6 bases from V and 2 bases from J, and the germline ends sit 10 bases apart. From cysteine to phenylalanine, the CDR3 is 13 amino acids long. Here the CDR3 DNA is all that survives: 39 bases in frame from base 1. The germline V gene provides CDR1 SGHTA and CDR2 FQGNSA.

Material for sequencing was T cells isolated from PBMCs. The receptor comes from a human donor in good health. The sequence is built from TRBV7-2 and TRBJ1-2, with no confident D gene call. DNA sequence: TGTGCCAGCAGTCCCGGACTAAACTATGGCTACACCTTC. Its protein is CASSPGLNYGYTF.